One sample yielded the 20 T cell receptor beta chains listed below, sequenced in a study of T cell responses to AZD1222 COVID-19 vaccine. Repertoires were generated with immunoSEQ multiplex PCR, while TCRdb's copy carries only in-frame clones and drops some. The table has 140,000 to 150,000 clones, around 92% seen once. This specimen consisted of peripheral blood, obtained 28 days after the second AZD1222 dose. Every receptor here comes from an adult who received the AZD1222 COVID-19 vaccine.

The chain links TRBV11-2 to TRBJ2-3, with TRBD1 matching over 9 bases. The CDR3 runs 15 residues. CDR1 and CDR2 (germline): SGHAT, FQNNGV. Unmatched junction bases numbered 7, after V lost 4 bases and J lost 5 bases. CDR3 coding DNA: TGTGCCAGCAGCTCAGGGGGACAGGGTCAAGATACGCAGTATTTT. This codes for CASSSGGQGQDTQYF.

The chain uses TRBV6-5 and TRBJ1-5, with TRBD1 matching 9 bases. The CDR3 is 14 residues long. Per germline, CDR1 MNHEY and CDR2 SVGAGI. V trimming: 6 bases; J trimming: 6 bases; junction bases outside the gene matches: 6. The CDR3, as DNA: TGTGCCAGCAGGTCGGGACAGGGCCTTCAGCCCCAGCATTTT. Its translation is CASRSGQGLQPQHF.

The J gene is TRBJ2-1, the V gene TRBV18, with D possibly being TRBD2 (6 bases). Germline assignment: CDR1 KGHSH and CDR2 LQKENI. The CDR3 is made up of 15 amino acids. Deletions cut 2 bases from V and 7 bases from J, with 15 bases between. As DNA, the CDR3 is TGTGCCAGCTCACCAGCAGCGGGTTTGGTTAATGAGCAGTTCTTC. The encoded protein is CASSPAAGLVNEQFF.

This chain links TRBV5-4 with TRBJ2-1; 8 bases are shared with TRBD1. V lost 4 bases, J lost 8 bases, and 11 bases stayed unmatched. The length of the CDR3 is 15 residues. Germline V lookup: CDR1 SGHNT, CDR2 YYREEE (reference sequence). CDR3 nucleotide sequence: TGTGCCAGCAGCCCTGGGCAGGGGGCTAGGTATGAGCAGTTCTTC. The encoded protein is CASSPGQGARYEQFF.

The rearrangement links TRBV5-5 to TRBJ1-5, with D hard to call. The germline V gene has CDR1 SGHKS and CDR2 YYEKEE (reference sequence). V was cut by 2 bases and J by 2 bases, with 5 bases left in between. This CDR3 region has 13 residues. The CDR3 spells CASSLRGNQPQHF. The CDR3 region has the DNA TGTGCCAGCAGCTTAAGGGGCAATCAGCCCCAGCATTTT.

The CDR3 sequence: CASSIGLAQAYEQYF. The CDR3 coding sequence is TGTGCCAGTAGTATAGGACTAGCGCAAGCCTACGAGCAGTACTTC. The V gene is TRBV19, the J gene TRBJ2-7, with TRBD2 matching over 8 bases. The CDR3 is made up of 15 amino acids. The J segment lost 2 bases and the V segment lost 1 base, leaving 4 bases of the junction unmatched. CDR1 and CDR2 (germline): LNHDA, SQIVND (reference sequence).

This chain links TRBV13 with TRBJ1-1, with D possibly matching TRBD1 (6 bases). The CDR3 length is 17 residues. The V gene's germline CDR1 is PRHDT and CDR2 FYEKMQ (reference sequence). With 2 bases removed from V and 3 bases from J, the gap between germline ends came to 19 bases. For the CDR3, the DNA is TGTGCCAGCAGCTTAAGCAGGGGATTCGACCTTCACACTGAAGCTTTCTTT. This sequence encodes CASSLSRGFDLHTEAFF.

The chain carries TRBV6-5 and TRBJ1-5; no reliable D call. Trimming took off 10 bases at V and 7 bases at J, with 23 bases between the two ends. CDR1 and CDR2 (germline): MNHEY, SVGAGI. This CDR3 has 15 amino acids. The CDR3 here is CATLLRSGSGQPQHF. For the CDR3, the DNA is TGTGCCACCCTCCTCCGCTCAGGCTCCGGGCAGCCCCAGCATTTT.

This rearrangement joins TRBV4-3 to TRBJ2-2; 14 nucleotides agree with TRBD2. After removal of 1 base from V and 5 bases from J, the junction contained 6 bases not matched to a gene. The CDR3 has 18 amino acids. Per the germline V gene, CDR1 is LGHNA and CDR2 is YSLEER. Here the CDR3 reads CASSQVRGLAGGTGELFF. The CDR3 DNA reads TGCGCCAGCAGCCAAGTGCGTGGACTAGCGGGAGGTACCGGGGAGCTGTTTTTT.

This rearrangement joins TRBV5-6 to TRBJ2-7; possible D gene TRBD1, 6 bases. The CDR3 runs to 16 residues. V lost 2 bases, J lost 3 bases, and 18 bases lay in between. CDR1 SGHDT and CDR2 YYEEEE come from the germline V gene. The CDR3 loop reads CASSFRGTTFLYEQYF. Here the CDR3 DNA reads TGTGCCAGCAGCTTTAGGGGGACGACGTTTCTCTACGAGCAGTACTTC. Full variable domain (outside the CDR3, taken from reference TRBV5-6 and TRBJ2-7): DAGVTQSPTHLIKTRGQQVTLRCSPKSGHDTVSWYQQALGQGPQFIFQYYEEEERQRGNFPDRFSGHQFPNYSSELNVNALLLGDSALYLCASSFRGTTFLYEQYFGPGTRLTVT.

J is TRBJ2-7 and V is TRBV12-2. TRBV12-2 is termed a pseudogene. There are 14 residues in the CDR3. The DNA of the CDR3 is TGTGCAAGTCGCTTATTACCACCTTTATACGAGCAGTACTTC. Protein product: CASRLLPPLYEQYF.

The V gene is TRBV5-6, the J gene TRBJ2-7; D gene uncertain. The germline V and J ends were trimmed by 5 bases and 3 bases, with 15 bases remaining between them. Germline V gives CDR1 SGHDT, CDR2 YYEEEE. The CDR3 is 14 amino acids. CDR3 sequence reads: CASRSDAWSYEQYF. The CDR3 DNA reads as TGTGCCAGCAGGTCTGATGCCTGGAGCTACGAGCAGTACTTC. Drawing the rest from reference TRBV5-6 and TRBJ2-7, the complete variable domain is DAGVTQSPTHLIKTRGQQVTLRCSPKSGHDTVSWYQQALGQGPQFIFQYYEEEERQRGNFPDRFSGHQFPNYSSELNVNALLLGDSALYLCASRSDAWSYEQYFGPGTRLTVT.

This clone was observed a single time. The V and J genes are TRBV7-3 and TRBJ1-2, with D tentatively TRBD1 (5 bases). The CDR3 spans 13 residues. From germline, CDR1 is SGHTA and CDR2 FQGTGA. V lost 3 bases and J 4 bases, leaving 9 bases between the germline ends. The CDR3 DNA follows: TGTGCCAGCAGCTTCCCCGGGGGCTATGGCTACACCTTC. Protein: CASSFPGGYGYTF.

J is TRBJ1-3 and V is TRBV9; D may be TRBD1 (6 bases). This CDR3 has 16 residues. Germline V gives CDR1 SGDLS, CDR2 YYNGEE. The V and J ends lost 2 bases and 1 base respectively, with 13 bases between them. The CDR3 protein is CASSVGAGSSGNTIYF. Written as DNA, the CDR3 is TGTGCCAGCAGCGTGGGGGCTGGGTCTTCTGGAAACACCATATATTTT. Based on the CDR3 plus reference TRBV9 and TRBJ1-3, the full variable domain is DSGVTQTPKHLITATGQRVTLRCSPRSGDLSVYWYQQSLDQGLQFLIQYYNGEERAKGNILERFSAQQFPDLHSELNLSSLELGDSALYFCASSVGAGSSGNTIYFGEGSWLTVV.

The table lists this clone with a count of one. V gene TRBV7-2 combines with J gene TRBJ2-5; D is unclear. The CDR3 contains 11 residues. Germline assignment: CDR1 SGHTA and CDR2 FQGNSA. V lost 3 bases, J lost 2 bases, and 1 base lay in between. The CDR3, as DNA: TGTGCCAGCAGCTTGCAAGAGACCCAGTACTTC. It yields the protein CASSLQETQYF. The variable domain in full, with the rest retrieved from reference TRBV7-2 and TRBJ2-5, is GAGVSQSPSNKVTEKGKDVELRCDPISGHTALYWYRQSLGQGLEFLIYFQGNSAPDKSGLPSDRFSAERTGGSVSTLTIQRTQQEDSAVYLCASSLQETQYFGPGTRLLVL.

The chain joins TRBV5-6 to TRBJ1-3, with 9 bases aligning to TRBD1. This CDR3 comprises 15 residues. Germline CDR1 is SGHDT and CDR2 is YYEEEE. After removal of 3 bases from V and 7 bases from J, the junction contained 8 bases not matched to a gene. DNA for the CDR3: TGTGCCAGCAGCTCCGTAACAGGGGGCAGGAACACCATATATTTT. It translates to CASSSVTGGRNTIYF.

This clone was found a few times. J is TRBJ2-7 and V is TRBV6-1, with D maybe TRBD1 (5 bases). The CDR3 covers 11 residues. V lost 3 bases and J lost 12, with 12 bases in between. Germline CDR1 is MNHNS and CDR2 is SASEGT. The CDR3 region is CASSDRAITYF. The CDR3 DNA follows: TGTGCCAGCAGTGACAGGGCTATTACGTACTTC.

The chain couples TRBV4-3 to TRBJ2-2; the match to TRBD1 covers 10 bases. The CDR3 is 16 amino acids. CDR1 LGHNA and CDR2 YSLEER come from the germline V gene. After removal of 4 bases from V and 1 base from J, the junction contained 3 bases not matched to a gene. The CDR3 DNA reads TGCGCCAGCAGCCGATGGACAGGGGGGAACACCGGGGAGCTGTTTTTT. Protein sequence: CASSRWTGGNTGELFF.

As concerns this clone: The junction shows a germline mismatch at one end, possibly a read error. This chain joins TRBV3-1 (or the pseudogene TRBV3-2) and TRBJ1-2, with D tentatively TRBD1 (6 bases). This CDR3 is 10 amino acids long. Germline V lookup: CDR1 LGHDT, CDR2 YNNKEL (reference sequence). The DNA for the CDR3 is TGTGCCAGCAGCCATCAGACAGGCCCCTTC. It codes for CASSHQTGPF.

The chain has TRBV6-2 or TRBV6-3 and TRBJ1-5; D remains unclear. The germline gives CDR1 MNHEY, CDR2 SVGEGT. The CDR3 has 12 residues. V was cut by 5 bases and J by 6 bases, with 8 bases left in between. The CDR3 region has the DNA TGTGCCAGCAGTAAATATAGTCAGCCCCAGCATTTT. Translated: CASSKYSQPQHF.